A single T cell receptor (beta chain) is shown here with its context. This sample stems from a study of blood T cell repertoires in COVID-19. Study context: In each case, the material was cDNA or gDNA derived from T cells, B-cell-depleted T cells, or PBMCs.

The CDR3 loop spans 17 amino acids. This table comes from immunoSEQ multiplex PCR, and its TCRdb copy is limited to in-frame clones, with some not included. This table holds hundreds of thousands of clones, 80% to 85% found once. This TCR was sampled from a woman aged 40-49 years who had recovered from COVID-19. The sequenced sample was PBMCs or T cells enriched from blood (not recorded which). The chain employs TRBV21-1 and TRBJ1-6. TRBV21-1 constitutes a pseudogene. CDR3 bases: TGTGCCAGCAGCTCCTCCGTCCAGGGCCCCGGGAGGTCACCCCTCCACTTT. It specifies CASSSSVQGPGRSPLHF.